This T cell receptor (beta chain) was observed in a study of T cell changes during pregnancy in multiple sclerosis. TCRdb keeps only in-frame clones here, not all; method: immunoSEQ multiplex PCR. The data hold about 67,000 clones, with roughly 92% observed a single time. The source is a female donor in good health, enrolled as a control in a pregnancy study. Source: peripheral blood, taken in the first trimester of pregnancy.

The CDR3 sequence: CASSLTSGYNEQFF. The CDR3 DNA reads TGTGCCAGCAGCTTAACCAGCGGATACAATGAGCAGTTCTTC. The chain has TRBV7-6 and TRBJ2-1; TRBD2 is a possible D gene (5 bases). The CDR3 has 14 amino acids. CDR1 SGHVS and CDR2 FNYEAQ come from the germline V gene. Trimming took 2 bases from V and 4 from J, leaving 9 bases between them. Full variable domain (rest looked up from reference TRBV7-6 and TRBJ2-1): GAGVSQSPRYKVTKRGQDVALRCDPISGHVSLYWYRQALGQGPEFLTYFNYEAQQDKSGLPNDRFSAERPEGSISTLTIQRTEQRDSAMYRCASSLTSGYNEQFFGPGTRLTVL.